A selection of T cell receptor beta chains follows, all from one sample in a study of T-cell reconstitution after alpha-beta-depleted transplantation in children. TCRdb ran MiXCR on the PCR reads and lists one entry per CDR3 protein. The data hold around 530,000 distinct CDR3 sequences, with approximately 32% observed a single time. Material: PBMCs from the stem cell graft donor, obtained from the stem cell graft. Receptor source: a human donor who donated a stem cell graft to a child with aplastic anemia. Each CDR3 is given with its conserved first and last residue. D genes are given only for firm matches. Clone size, where shown, is once, few, many, or a class for clones that have expanded.

J: TRBJ2-7
V: TRBV6-9
size: -
D: TRBD1
DNA: TGTGCCAGCGGATATTCCGGGACAGGGGGTAACGAGCAGTACTTC
CDR3: CASGYSGTGGNEQYF

J: TRBJ1-5
V: TRBV12-3/TRBV12-4
size: few
D: -
DNA: TGTGCCAGCAGTTTGATTCAAGGTCAGCCCCAGCATTTT
CDR3: CASSLIQGQPQHF

J: TRBJ1-2
V: TRBV2
size: once
D: -
DNA: TGTGCCAGCCTGGAACTGAAGGGAAGTAGTGGCGGCTACACCTTC
CDR3: CASLELKGSSGGYTF

J: TRBJ2-5
V: TRBV7-6
size: few
D: -
DNA: TGTGCCAGCAGCCCGGCACCAGGTCAAGAGACCCAGTACTTC
CDR3: CASSPAPGQETQYF

J: TRBJ1-2
V: TRBV20-1
size: -
D: TRBD1
DNA: TGCAGTGCGCCCGGACAGGGGTCGGGTTACACCTTC
CDR3: CSAPGQGSGYTF

J: TRBJ1-5
V: TRBV6-1
size: -
D: -
DNA: TGTGCCAGCAGCAGGACAGTCAATCAGCCCCAGCATTTT
CDR3: CASSRTVNQPQHF

J: TRBJ1-5
V: TRBV12-3/TRBV12-4
size: -
D: -
DNA: TGTGCCAGCAGTTCTGGGGCTTATAGCAATCAGCCCCAGCATTTT
CDR3: CASSSGAYSNQPQHF

J: TRBJ2-3
V: TRBV24-1
size: -
D: TRBD2
DNA: TGTGCCACCAGGACTAGCGGGGACCCACCAGATACGCAGTATTTT
CDR3: CATRTSGDPPDTQYF

J: TRBJ2-1
V: TRBV29-1
size: -
D: -
DNA: TGCAGCGTTGAGCCCCGGGTGGATGAGCAGTTCTTC
CDR3: CSVEPRVDEQFF

J: TRBJ2-5
V: TRBV27
size: -
D: TRBD1
DNA: TGTGCCAGCAGTTCGACAGGGGGTGGAGAGACCCAGTACTTC
CDR3: CASSSTGGGETQYF

J: TRBJ2-5
V: TRBV12-3/TRBV12-4
size: -
D: -
DNA: TGTGCCAGCAGTTTAGCGCGGAACAGGCAAGAGACCCAGTACTTC
CDR3: CASSLARNRQETQYF

J: TRBJ2-1
V: TRBV11-1
size: -
D: -
DNA: TGTGCCAGCAGCCCCAGGCGGGCAGGGTCCCTCCTAAACGGGGAGTACAATGAGCAGTTCTTC
CDR3: CASSPRRAGSLLNGEYNEQFF

J: TRBJ1-5
V: TRBV6-1
size: few
D: -
DNA: TGTGCCAGCAGCCCCCGAAAGGGCGATCAGCCCCAGCATTTT
CDR3: CASSPRKGDQPQHF

J: TRBJ1-2
V: TRBV6-1
size: -
D: -
DNA: TGTGCCAGCAGGAGGGACAACACTGACTATGGCTACACCTTC
CDR3: CASRRDNTDYGYTF

J: TRBJ2-2
V: TRBV4-3
size: -
D: -
DNA: TGCGCCAGCAGCCAAGATTACGTAGTCGGCCACTCCAACACCGGGGAGCTGTTTTTT
CDR3: CASSQDYVVGHSNTGELFF

J: TRBJ2-6
V: TRBV12-3/TRBV12-4
size: -
D: -
DNA: TGTGCCAGCAGGATCGGATTGGAGGTCCTGACTTTC
CDR3: CASRIGLEVLTF

J: TRBJ2-1
V: TRBV20-1
size: few
D: TRBD2
DNA: TGCAGTGCTACTAGCGGGAGTTATGATTGGCACAATGAGCAGTTCTTC
CDR3: CSATSGSYDWHNEQFF

J: TRBJ2-2
V: TRBV29-1
size: -
D: -
DNA: TGCAGCGTTGCACCGAACACCGGGGAGCTGTTTTTT
CDR3: CSVAPNTGELFF

J: TRBJ2-3
V: TRBV10-2
size: -
D: TRBD2
DNA: TGCGCCAGCAGGGAGGGACTAGCGGGAGGCCGAGTATCGACAGATACGCAGTATTTT
CDR3: CASREGLAGGRVSTDTQYF

J: TRBJ2-7
V: TRBV15
size: many
D: -
DNA: TGTGCCACCAGCAGAGATGAGGAGGGTGGGGAGCAGTACTTC
CDR3: CATSRDEEGGEQYF

J: TRBJ2-1
V: TRBV7-8
size: -
D: -
DNA: TGTGCCAGCAGCCAAATACAGGGGAGGTCCTACAATGAGCAGTTCTTC
CDR3: CASSQIQGRSYNEQFF

J: TRBJ1-4
V: TRBV7-9
size: few
D: TRBD1
DNA: TGTGCCAGCAGCGGTGGACAGGGGGCTGGTGAAAAACTGTTTTTT
CDR3: CASSGGQGAGEKLFF

J: TRBJ2-6
V: TRBV18
size: -
D: -
DNA: TGTGCCAGCTCACCACCTGACAAAGGGTATACTGGGGCCAACGTCCTGACTTTC
CDR3: CASSPPDKGYTGANVLTF

J: TRBJ2-1
V: TRBV3-1
size: -
D: -
DNA: TGTGCCAGCTGTACCGGGCCCTCTCAGCATGAGCAGTTCTTC
CDR3: CASCTGPSQHEQFF

J: TRBJ2-2
V: TRBV4-3
size: -
D: -
DNA: TGCGCCAGCAGCCAAGTTTGGGGCGCATCCTACACCGGGGAGCTGTTTTTT
CDR3: CASSQVWGASYTGELFF

J: TRBJ2-5
V: TRBV29-1
size: -
D: -
DNA: TGCAGCGTTCTGACAGGTTTGATAGAGACCCAGTACTTC
CDR3: CSVLTGLIETQYF

J: TRBJ2-1
V: TRBV29-1
size: -
D: TRBD1
DNA: TGCAGCGTTGCCAGCCGGGACAGGGGTCATGAGCAGTTCTTC
CDR3: CSVASRDRGHEQFF

J: TRBJ1-2
V: TRBV12-3/TRBV12-4
size: few
D: -
DNA: TGTGCCAGCAGCATAAGGAGTGCTAACTATGGCTACACCTTC
CDR3: CASSIRSANYGYTF

J: TRBJ2-2
V: TRBV5-4
size: -
D: TRBD2
DNA: TGTGCCAGCAGCTTGGACGGGAGGGCCGACACCGGGGAGCTGTTTTTT
CDR3: CASSLDGRADTGELFF

J: TRBJ2-3
V: TRBV4-3
size: -
D: -
DNA: TGCGCCAGCAGCCAAGTTCTAGGTAGCACAGATACGCAGTATTTT
CDR3: CASSQVLGSTDTQYF

J: TRBJ2-7
V: TRBV25-1
size: few
D: -
DNA: TGTGCCAGCAGTGATCACGGGGCCTACGAGCAGTACTTC
CDR3: CASSDHGAYEQYF

J: TRBJ2-1
V: TRBV7-9
size: -
D: -
DNA: TGTGCCAGCAGCTTCGAGGGGGGGGATGAGCAGTTCTTC
CDR3: CASSFEGGDEQFF

J: TRBJ2-3
V: TRBV6-2/TRBV6-3
size: -
D: TRBD2
DNA: TGTGCCAGCAGTCCCCGGACTAGCGGGACTTTTCTTACAGATACGCAGTATTTT
CDR3: CASSPRTSGTFLTDTQYF

J: TRBJ1-2
V: TRBV9
size: few
D: -
DNA: TGTGCCAGCAGCGGCGGTGGGGCGGGCTACACCTTC
CDR3: CASSGGGAGYTF

J: TRBJ2-5
V: TRBV7-7
size: few
D: -
DNA: TGTGCCAGCAGCTCCCATAGGGAGACCCAGTACTTC
CDR3: CASSSHRETQYF

J: TRBJ1-1
V: TRBV6-1
size: -
D: -
DNA: TGTGCCAGCACAAAATTGGATTCGAACACTGAAGCTTTCTTT
CDR3: CASTKLDSNTEAFF

J: TRBJ2-3
V: TRBV30
size: -
D: -
DNA: TGTGCCTGGGAGGAGGGGATAACAGATACGCAGTATTTT
CDR3: CAWEEGITDTQYF

J: TRBJ2-7
V: TRBV5-6
size: -
D: -
DNA: TGTGCCAGCAGCTTGGCCGGGTTCCCCCGGCCTAAGGAGCAGTACTTC
CDR3: CASSLAGFPRPKEQYF

J: TRBJ2-1
V: TRBV27
size: -
D: -
DNA: TGTGCCAGCAGTTTCTCCTACAGGGTTGCGAATGAGCAGTTCTTC
CDR3: CASSFSYRVANEQFF

J: TRBJ2-7
V: TRBV7-6
size: -
D: TRBD1
DNA: TGTGCCAGCAGCGCAACAACAGGGGACGAGCAGTACTTC
CDR3: CASSATTGDEQYF

J: TRBJ1-1
V: TRBV29-1
size: -
D: TRBD1
DNA: TGCAGCGGGGGACAGGGCTGCACTGAAGCTTTCTTT
CDR3: CSGGQGCTEAFF

J: TRBJ2-3
V: TRBV7-3
size: few
D: -
DNA: TGTGCCAGCAGCATACCGAAACAGGATTCTAGCACAGATACGCAGTATTTT
CDR3: CASSIPKQDSSTDTQYF

J: TRBJ1-1
V: TRBV10-1
size: -
D: TRBD1
DNA: TGCGCCAGCAGCACAGACAGGGGGAACACTGAAGCTTTCTTT
CDR3: CASSTDRGNTEAFF

J: TRBJ2-1
V: TRBV11-1
size: few
D: TRBD2
DNA: TGTGCCAGCAGCTCGGGACTAGCGGGACCGGAGAGCTCCTACAATGAGCAGTTCTTC
CDR3: CASSSGLAGPESSYNEQFF

J: TRBJ1-1
V: TRBV5-4
size: -
D: TRBD1
DNA: TGTGCCAGCAGCGTGGACAGGGGGCACACTGAAGCTTTCTTT
CDR3: CASSVDRGHTEAFF

J: TRBJ2-7
V: TRBV14
size: few
D: -
DNA: TGTGCCAGCAGCCAAGGGCCCCTAGGGGGTTACGAGCAGTACTTC
CDR3: CASSQGPLGGYEQYF

J: TRBJ1-5
V: TRBV30
size: few
D: -
DNA: TGTGCCTGGGGCTCTACAGTGAGCAATCAGCCCCAGCATTTT
CDR3: CAWGSTVSNQPQHF

J: TRBJ2-7
V: TRBV30
size: few
D: TRBD1
DNA: TGTGCCCACCTATCGAACAGGGGGCACGAGCAGTACTTC
CDR3: CAHLSNRGHEQYF

J: TRBJ1-5
V: TRBV27
size: -
D: -
DNA: TGTGCCAGCAGCCCTAACGAGGGGATTCGCGAGCAGCCCCAGCATTTT
CDR3: CASSPNEGIREQPQHF

J: TRBJ1-3
V: TRBV29-1
size: -
D: -
DNA: TGCAGCGTTGCGACAGATCTCTCTGGAAACACCATATATTTT
CDR3: CSVATDLSGNTIYF

J: TRBJ1-3
V: TRBV10-3
size: -
D: -
DNA: TGTGCCATCAGTGCGGGACCTGGAAACACCATATATTTT
CDR3: CAISAGPGNTIYF

J: TRBJ2-1
V: TRBV6-1
size: -
D: -
DNA: TGTGCCAGCAGCCCGATAGGGGATAGCTCCTACAATGAGCAGTTCTTC
CDR3: CASSPIGDSSYNEQFF

J: TRBJ2-5
V: TRBV20-1
size: -
D: TRBD2
DNA: TGCAGTGCCCCCGTCGGCGGGAGGACAGAGACCCAGTACTTC
CDR3: CSAPVGGRTETQYF

J: TRBJ1-6
V: TRBV27
size: -
D: TRBD1
DNA: TGTGCCAGCAGTACAGGGGGCCCCCTCTATAATTCACCCCTCCACTTT
CDR3: CASSTGGPLYNSPLHF